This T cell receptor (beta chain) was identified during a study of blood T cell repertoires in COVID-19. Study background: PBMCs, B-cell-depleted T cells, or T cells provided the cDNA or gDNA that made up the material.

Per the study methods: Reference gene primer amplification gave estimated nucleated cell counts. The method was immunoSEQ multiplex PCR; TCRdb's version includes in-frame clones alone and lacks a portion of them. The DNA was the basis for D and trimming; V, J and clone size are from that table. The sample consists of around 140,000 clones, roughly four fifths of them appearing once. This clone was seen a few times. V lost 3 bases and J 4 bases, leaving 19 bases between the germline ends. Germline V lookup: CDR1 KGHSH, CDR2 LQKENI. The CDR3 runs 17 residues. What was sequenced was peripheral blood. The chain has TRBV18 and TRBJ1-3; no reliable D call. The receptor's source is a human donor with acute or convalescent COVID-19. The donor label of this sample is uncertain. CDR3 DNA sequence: TGTGCCAGCTCACCGTCCCCCGCGGGAAGCATCGGAAACACCATATATTTT. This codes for CASSPSPAGSIGNTIYF.